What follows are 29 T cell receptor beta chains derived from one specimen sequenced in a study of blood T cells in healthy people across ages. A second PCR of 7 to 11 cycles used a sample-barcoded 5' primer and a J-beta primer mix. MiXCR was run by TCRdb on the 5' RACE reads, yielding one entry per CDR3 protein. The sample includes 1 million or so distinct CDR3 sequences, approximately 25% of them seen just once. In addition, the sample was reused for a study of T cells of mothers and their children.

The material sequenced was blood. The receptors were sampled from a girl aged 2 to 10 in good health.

CDR3: CSASDRGEETDTQYF. Here the CDR3 DNA reads TGCAGTGCGTCAGACAGGGGGGAGGAAACAGATACGCAGTATTTT. The chain recombines TRBV20-1 with TRBJ2-3, with TRBD1 matching 9 bases. J lost 3 bases, V lost 6 bases, and 10 bases had no gene match. The germline gives CDR1 DFQATT, CDR2 SNEGSKA (reference sequence). The CDR3 loop spans 15 amino acids.

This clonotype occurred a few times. The CDR3: CSARGPQETQYF. For the CDR3, the DNA is TGCAGTGCTCGAGGGCCTCAAGAGACCCAGTACTTC. The chain uses TRBV20-1 and TRBJ2-1, with D tentatively TRBD2 (5 bases). Judging by the DNA end, TRBJ2-5 fits better; the J call may be wrong. The germline V gene encodes CDR1 DFQATT and CDR2 SNEGSKA (reference sequence). This CDR3 contains 12 residues.

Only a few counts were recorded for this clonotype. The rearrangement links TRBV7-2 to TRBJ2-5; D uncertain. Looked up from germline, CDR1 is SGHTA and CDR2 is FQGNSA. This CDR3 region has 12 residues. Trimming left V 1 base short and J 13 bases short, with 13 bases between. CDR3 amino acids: CASSLDPPRLYF. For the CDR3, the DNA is TGTGCCAGCAGCTTAGACCCCCCCCGGTTGTACTTC.

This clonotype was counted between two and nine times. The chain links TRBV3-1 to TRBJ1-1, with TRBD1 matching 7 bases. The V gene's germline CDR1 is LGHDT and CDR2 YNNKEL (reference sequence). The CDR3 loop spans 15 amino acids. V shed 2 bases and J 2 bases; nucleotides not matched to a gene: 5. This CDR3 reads CASSQMLGGNTEAFF. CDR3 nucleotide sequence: TGTGCCAGCAGCCAAATGCTAGGGGGCAACACTGAAGCTTTCTTT.

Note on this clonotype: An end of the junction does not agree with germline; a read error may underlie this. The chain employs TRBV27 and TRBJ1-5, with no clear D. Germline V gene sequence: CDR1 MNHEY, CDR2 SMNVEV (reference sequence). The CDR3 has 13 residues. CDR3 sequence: CASRLYGDQPQHF. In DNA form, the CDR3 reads TGTGCCAGCAGGTTATATGGAGATCAGCCCCAGCATTTT.

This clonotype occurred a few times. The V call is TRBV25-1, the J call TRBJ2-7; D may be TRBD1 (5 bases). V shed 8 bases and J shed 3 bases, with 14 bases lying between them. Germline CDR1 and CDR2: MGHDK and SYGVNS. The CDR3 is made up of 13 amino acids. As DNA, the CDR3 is TGTGCCAGCGAAGACACAGGTAGCTACGAGCAGTACTTC. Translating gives CASEDTGSYEQYF.

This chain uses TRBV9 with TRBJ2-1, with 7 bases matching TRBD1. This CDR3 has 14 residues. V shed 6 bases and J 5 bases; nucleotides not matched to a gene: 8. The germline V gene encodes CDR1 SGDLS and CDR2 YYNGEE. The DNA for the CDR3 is TGTGCCAGCACCACCGGGACAGCAGACAATGAGCAGTTCTTC. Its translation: CASTTGTADNEQFF. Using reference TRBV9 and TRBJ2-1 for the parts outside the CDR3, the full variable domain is DSGVTQTPKHLITATGQRVTLRCSPRSGDLSVYWYQQSLDQGLQFLIQYYNGEERAKGNILERFSAQQFPDLHSELNLSSLELGDSALYFCASTTGTADNEQFFGPGTRLTVL.

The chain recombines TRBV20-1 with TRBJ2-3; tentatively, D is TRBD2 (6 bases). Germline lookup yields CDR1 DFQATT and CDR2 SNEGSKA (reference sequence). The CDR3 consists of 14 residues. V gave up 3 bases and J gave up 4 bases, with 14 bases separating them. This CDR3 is CSARAPWGADTQYF. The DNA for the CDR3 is TGCAGTGCTAGGGCGCCGTGGGGGGCAGATACGCAGTATTTT.

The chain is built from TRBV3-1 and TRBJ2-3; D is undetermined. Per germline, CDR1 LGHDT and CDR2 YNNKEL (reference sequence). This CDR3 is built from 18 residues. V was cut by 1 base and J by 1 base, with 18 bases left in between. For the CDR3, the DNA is TGTGCCAGCAGCCAAGTTTGGGCTAAGGAGTATGGCACAGATACGCAGTATTTT. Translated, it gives CASSQVWAKEYGTDTQYF.

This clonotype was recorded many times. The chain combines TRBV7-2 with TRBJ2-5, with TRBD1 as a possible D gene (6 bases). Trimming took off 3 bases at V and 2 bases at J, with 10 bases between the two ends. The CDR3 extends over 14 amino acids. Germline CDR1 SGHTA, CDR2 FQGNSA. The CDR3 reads CASSLGAEQETQYF. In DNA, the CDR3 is TGTGCCAGCAGCTTGGGGGCGGAACAAGAGACCCAGTACTTC.

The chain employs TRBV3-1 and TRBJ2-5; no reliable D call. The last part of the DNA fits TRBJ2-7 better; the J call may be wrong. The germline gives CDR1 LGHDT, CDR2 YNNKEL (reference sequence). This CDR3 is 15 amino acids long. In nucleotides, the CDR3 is TGTGCCAGCAGCCAAGTCGAGGATAGGTGGGACGAGCAGTACTTC. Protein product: CASSQVEDRWDEQYF.

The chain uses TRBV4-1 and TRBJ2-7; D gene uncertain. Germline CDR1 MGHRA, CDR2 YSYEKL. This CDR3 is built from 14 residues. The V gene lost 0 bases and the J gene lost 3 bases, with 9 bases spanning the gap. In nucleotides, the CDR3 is TGCGCCAGCAGCCAAGAAGCCAGATTCTACGAGCAGTACTTC. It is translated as CASSQEARFYEQYF.

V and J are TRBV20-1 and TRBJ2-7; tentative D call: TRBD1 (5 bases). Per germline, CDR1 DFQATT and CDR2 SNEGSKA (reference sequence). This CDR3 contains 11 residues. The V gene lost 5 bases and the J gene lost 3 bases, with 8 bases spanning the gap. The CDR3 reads CSALQVYEQYF. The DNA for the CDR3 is TGCAGTGCTTTACAGGTCTACGAGCAGTACTTC.

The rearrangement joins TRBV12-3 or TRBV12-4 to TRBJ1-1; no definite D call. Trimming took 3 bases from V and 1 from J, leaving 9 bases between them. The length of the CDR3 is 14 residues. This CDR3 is CASSFGQPNTEAFF. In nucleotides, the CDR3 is TGTGCCAGCAGTTTTGGGCAGCCGAACACTGAAGCTTTCTTT.

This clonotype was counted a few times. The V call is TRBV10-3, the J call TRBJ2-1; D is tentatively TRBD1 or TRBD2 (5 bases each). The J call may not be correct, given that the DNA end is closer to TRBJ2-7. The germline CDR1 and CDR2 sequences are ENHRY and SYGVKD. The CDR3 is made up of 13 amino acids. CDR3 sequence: CAISDTGLYEQYF. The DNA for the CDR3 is TGTGCCATCAGTGATACAGGACTCTACGAGCAGTACTTC.

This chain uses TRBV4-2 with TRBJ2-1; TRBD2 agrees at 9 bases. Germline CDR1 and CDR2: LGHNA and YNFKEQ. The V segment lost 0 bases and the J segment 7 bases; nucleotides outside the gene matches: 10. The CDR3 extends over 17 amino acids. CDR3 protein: CASSQEGAGGPRNEQFF. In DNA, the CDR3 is TGTGCCAGCAGCCAAGAAGGGGCGGGAGGGCCAAGGAATGAGCAGTTCTTC.

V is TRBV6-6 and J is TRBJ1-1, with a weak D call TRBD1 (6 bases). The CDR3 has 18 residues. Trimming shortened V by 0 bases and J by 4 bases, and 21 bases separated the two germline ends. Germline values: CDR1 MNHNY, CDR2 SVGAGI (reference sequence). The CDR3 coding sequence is TGTGCCAGCAGTTACTCGAGGACCACAGGGAGGGAGGCCACTGAAGCTTTCTTT. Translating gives CASSYSRTTGREATEAFF.

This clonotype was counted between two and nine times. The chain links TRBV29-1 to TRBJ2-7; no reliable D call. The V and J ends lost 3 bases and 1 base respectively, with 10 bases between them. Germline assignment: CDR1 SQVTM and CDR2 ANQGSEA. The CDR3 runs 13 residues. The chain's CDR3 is CSVEVASSYEQYF. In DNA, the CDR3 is TGCAGCGTTGAGGTAGCCAGTTCCTACGAGCAGTACTTC.

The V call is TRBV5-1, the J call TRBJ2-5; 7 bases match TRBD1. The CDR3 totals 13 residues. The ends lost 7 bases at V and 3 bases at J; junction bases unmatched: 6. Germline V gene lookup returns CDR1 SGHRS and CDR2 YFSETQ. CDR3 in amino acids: CASLGTEKETQYF. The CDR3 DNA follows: TGCGCCAGCCTAGGGACAGAAAAAGAGACCCAGTACTTC.

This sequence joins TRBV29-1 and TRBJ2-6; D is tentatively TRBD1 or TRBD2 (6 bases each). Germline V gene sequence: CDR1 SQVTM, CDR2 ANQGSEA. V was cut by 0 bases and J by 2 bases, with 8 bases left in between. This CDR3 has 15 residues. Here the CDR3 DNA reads TGCAGCGTTGAAGAAGGGGGGACTGGGGCCAACGTCCTGACTTTC. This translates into CSVEEGGTGANVLTF.

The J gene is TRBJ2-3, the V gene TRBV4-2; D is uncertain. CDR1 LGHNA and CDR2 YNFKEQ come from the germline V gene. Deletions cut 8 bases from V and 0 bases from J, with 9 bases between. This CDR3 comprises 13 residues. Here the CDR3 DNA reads TGTGCCAGCCGCTCAGTGAGCACAGATACGCAGTATTTT. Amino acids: CASRSVSTDTQYF.

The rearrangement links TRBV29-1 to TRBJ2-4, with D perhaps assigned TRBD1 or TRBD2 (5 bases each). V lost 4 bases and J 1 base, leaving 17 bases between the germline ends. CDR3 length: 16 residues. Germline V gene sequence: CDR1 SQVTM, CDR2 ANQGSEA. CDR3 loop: CSVVEGRSWAKNIQYF. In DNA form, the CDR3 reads TGCAGCGTTGTAGAGGGGCGGAGTTGGGCCAAAAACATTCAGTACTTC.

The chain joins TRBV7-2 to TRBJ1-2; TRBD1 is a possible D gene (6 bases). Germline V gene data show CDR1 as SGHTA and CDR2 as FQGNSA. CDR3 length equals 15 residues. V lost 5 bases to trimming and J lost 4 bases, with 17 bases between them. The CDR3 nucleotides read TGTGCCAGCAGCCCCCACGCAGGGGACGGCTATGGCTACACCTTC. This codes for CASSPHAGDGYGYTF. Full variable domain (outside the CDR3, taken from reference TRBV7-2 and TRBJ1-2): GAGVSQSPSNKVTEKGKDVELRCDPISGHTALYWYRQSLGQGLEFLIYFQGNSAPDKSGLPSDRFSAERTGGSVSTLTIQRTQQEDSAVYLCASSPHAGDGYGYTFGSGTRLTVV.

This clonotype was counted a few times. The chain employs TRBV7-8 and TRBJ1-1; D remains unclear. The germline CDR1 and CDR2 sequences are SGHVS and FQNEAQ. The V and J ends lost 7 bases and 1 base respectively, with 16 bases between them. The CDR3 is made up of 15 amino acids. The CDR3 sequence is CASKGSGGGNTEAFF. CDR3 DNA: TGTGCCAGCAAAGGCTCGGGTGGCGGGAACACTGAAGCTTTCTTT. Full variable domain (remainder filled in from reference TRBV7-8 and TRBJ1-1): GAGVSQSPRYKVAKRGQDVALRCDPISGHVSLFWYQQALGQGPEFLTYFQNEAQLDKSGLPSDRFFAERPEGSVSTLKIQRTQQEDSAVYLCASKGSGGGNTEAFFGQGTRLTVV.

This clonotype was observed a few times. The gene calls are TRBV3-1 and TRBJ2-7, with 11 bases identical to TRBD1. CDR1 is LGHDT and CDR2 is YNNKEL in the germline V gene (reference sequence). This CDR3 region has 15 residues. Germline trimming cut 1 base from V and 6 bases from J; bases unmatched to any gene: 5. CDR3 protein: CASSQGTGGIGEQYF. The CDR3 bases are TGTGCCAGCAGCCAAGGGACAGGGGGCATCGGCGAGCAGTACTTC.

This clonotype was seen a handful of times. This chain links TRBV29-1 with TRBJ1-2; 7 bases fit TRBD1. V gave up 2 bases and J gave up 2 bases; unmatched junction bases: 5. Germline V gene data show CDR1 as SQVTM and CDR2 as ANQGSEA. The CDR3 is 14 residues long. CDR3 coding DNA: TGCAGCGTTGAAAATCAGGGGGTAAACTATGGCTACACCTTC. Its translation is CSVENQGVNYGYTF.

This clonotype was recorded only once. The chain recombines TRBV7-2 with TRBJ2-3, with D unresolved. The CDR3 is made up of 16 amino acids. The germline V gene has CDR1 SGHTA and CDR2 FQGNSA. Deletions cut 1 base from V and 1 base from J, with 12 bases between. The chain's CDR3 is CASSLVQAKGTDTQYF. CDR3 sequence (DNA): TGTGCCAGCAGCTTAGTACAAGCTAAGGGCACAGATACGCAGTATTTT.

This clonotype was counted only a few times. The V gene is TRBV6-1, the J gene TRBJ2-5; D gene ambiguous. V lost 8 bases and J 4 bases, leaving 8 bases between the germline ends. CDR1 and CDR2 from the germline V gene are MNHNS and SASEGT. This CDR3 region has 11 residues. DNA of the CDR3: TGTGCCAGCGGGAACGGAGAGACCCAGTACTTC. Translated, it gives CASGNGETQYF.

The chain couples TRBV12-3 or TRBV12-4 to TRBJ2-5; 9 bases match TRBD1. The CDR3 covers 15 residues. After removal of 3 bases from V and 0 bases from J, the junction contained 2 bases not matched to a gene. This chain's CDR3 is CASSFGDRDQETQYF. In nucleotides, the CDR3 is TGTGCCAGCAGTTTTGGGGACAGGGACCAAGAGACCCAGTACTTC.